The 7 T cell receptor beta chains presented below share a single source sample, sequenced in a study of graft-versus-host responses after intestinal transplantation. Repertoires were generated with immunoSEQ multiplex PCR, while TCRdb's copy carries only in-frame clones and drops some. This table has over 60,000 clones, roughly 92% appearing once. The specimen was bone marrow, collected nearly 750 days after intestinal transplantation. These receptor sequences come from a human patient who received an intestinal transplant, so some T cells may come from the graft donor.

This clone was seen a single time. V gene TRBV27 combines with J gene TRBJ1-1; D possibly corresponds to TRBD1 (5 bases). Germline CDR1 is MNHEY and CDR2 is SMNVEV (reference sequence). V lost 6 bases and J lost 4, with 12 bases in between. The CDR3 is 13 amino acids. CDR3 sequence reads: CASRASGGTEAFF. CDR3 bases: TGTGCCAGCAGGGCCTCGGGGGGCACTGAAGCTTTCTTT.

This chain connects TRBV18 to TRBJ2-7; 11 bases match TRBD1. The CDR3 length is 17 residues. With 2 bases clipped from V and 5 bases from J, the junction kept 11 bases outside the gene matches. Germline lookup yields CDR1 KGHSH and CDR2 LQKENI. CDR3 protein: CASSPWDRGTGGNEQYF. The CDR3 bases are TGTGCCAGCTCACCATGGGACCGCGGGACAGGGGGAAACGAGCAGTACTTC.

The chain uses TRBV7-3 and TRBJ2-3; perhaps TRBD2 as D (5 bases). The CDR3 runs 13 residues. Germline V CDR1 and CDR2: SGHTA, FQGTGA. Trimming took 5 bases from V and 5 from J, leaving 11 bases between them. The CDR3 region has the DNA TGTGCCAGCAGCCACAAAGGAGGAGATACGCAGTATTTT. Encoded protein: CASSHKGGDTQYF.

The genes are TRBV19 and TRBJ1-2, with D tentatively TRBD1 (5 bases). With 7 bases removed from V and 12 bases from J, the gap between germline ends came to 9 bases. The V gene's germline CDR1 is LNHDA and CDR2 SQIVND (reference sequence). This CDR3 has 9 residues. The CDR3 here is CASMRGNTF. CDR3 DNA: TGTGCCAGTATGAGGGGAAACACCTTC. Using reference TRBV19 and TRBJ1-2 for the parts outside the CDR3, the full variable domain is DGGITQSPKYLFRKEGQNVTLSCEQNLNHDAMYWYRQDPGQGLRLIYYSQIVNDFQKGDIAEGYSVSREKKESFPLTVTSAQKNPTAFYLCASMRGNTFGSGTRLTVV.

The chain couples TRBV4-1 to TRBJ1-1; perhaps TRBD1 as D (5 bases). The CDR3 consists of 13 residues. Trimming took 1 base from V and 7 from J, leaving 10 bases between them. Germline V gene data show CDR1 as MGHRA and CDR2 as YSYEKL. For the CDR3, the DNA is TGCGCCAGCAGCCAAGCCAGGGAACTTGAAGCTTTCTTT. Translation gives CASSQARELEAFF.

V gene TRBV7-9 combines with J gene TRBJ2-7; D is uncertain. This CDR3 is built from 12 residues. V was trimmed by 3 bases and J by 7 bases, leaving 10 bases between them. CDR1 SEHNR and CDR2 FQNEAQ come from the germline V gene (reference sequence). The CDR3 nucleotides read TGTGCCAGCAGCTTGAGCGTCTGGGAGCAGTACTTC. Its protein is CASSLSVWEQYF.

V is TRBV10-1 and J is TRBJ2-5; D might be TRBD1 (6 bases). Looked up from germline, CDR1 is WNHNN and CDR2 is SYGVQD (reference sequence). This CDR3 comprises 15 residues. Trimming removed 3 bases from V and 1 base from J, with 12 bases in between. The CDR3 DNA reads as TGCGCCAGCAGTGATAACAGGGCCAGCCAAGAGACCCAGTACTTC. Translating gives CASSDNRASQETQYF.